The clone carrying this T cell receptor beta chain occurred many times. What it binds is not known. 5'RACE template switching produced TCR cDNA carrying a universal primer site and UMIs. A single record per CDR3 protein comes from TCRdb applying MiXCR to the 5' RACE reads. The sample holds tens of thousands of distinct CDR3 sequences, roughly 7.3% seen once. The data were obtained in a study of T cells after yellow fever vaccination. Points from the study as a whole: On re-exposure, the response was weaker but peaked faster, at day 5 versus 15. Some clonotypes were seen in both the CD4 and the CD8 compartments. These made up a small share and likely arose from convergent recombination.

CDR3 size: 21 residues. The V gene's germline CDR1 is LGHDT and CDR2 YNNKEL (reference sequence). Losses at the gene ends were 2 bases for V and 8 bases for J; bases not matched to a gene: 21. The receptor was derived from a man aged 25 to 40 who received the YFV17D yellow fever vaccine. This rearrangement joins TRBV3-1 to TRBJ2-1, with 13 bases lining up with TRBD2. The sequences come from CD8+ T cells sorted from PBMCs, collected 15 days after the yellow fever booster vaccination. CDR3 nucleotides: TGTGCCAGCAGCCAACACCGAAATTTGCTCAGGACTAGCGGGAGTCTCGATGAGCAGTTCTTC. This codes for CASSQHRNLLRTSGSLDEQFF.